The clone carrying this TCR beta chain was seen once. To make TCR beta libraries, researchers used iRepertoire HTBI primers and Arm-PCR of CDR3 regions. One entry per CDR3 protein results from TCRdb running MiXCR on the multiplex PCR reads. The sample holds some 500,000 distinct CDR3 sequences, about 13% seen once. This specimen belongs to a study of regulatory T cells in long-lasting Graves disease. Sample time point: newly diagnosed GD, antithyroid drugs for less than 3 months. Scientists built the TCR library using RNA that was extracted from PBMCs. The V gene lost 1 base and the J gene lost 6 bases, with 10 bases spanning the gap. CDR1 is SNHLY and CDR2 is FYNNEI in the germline V gene. The CDR3 is 13 amino acids. These sequences were also reported in another study, on T cells in Graves' hyperthyroidism and ophthalmopathy. From that second work: Researchers ran a first-round RT-PCR on the TCR CDR3 using the HTBI primer set.

The specimen was peripheral blood mononuclear cells (PBMCs), collected at new diagnosis, from a patient treated with antithyroid drugs. The sequence was obtained from a man aged 30 to 39 with Graves disease. This chain joins TRBV2 and TRBJ2-7, with D perhaps TRBD1 or TRBD2 (6 bases each). The CDR3 loop is CASSEGGAGEQYF. The CDR3 region has the DNA TGTGCCAGCAGTGAAGGGGGGGCCGGCGAGCAGTACTTC. The full variable domain, its missing parts supplied by reference TRBV2 and TRBJ2-7, is EPEVTQTPSHQVTQMGQEVILRCVPISNHLYFYWYRQILGQKVEFLVSFYNNEISEKSEIFDDQFSVERPDGSNFTLKIRSTKLEDSAMYFCASSEGGAGEQYFGPGTRLTVT.